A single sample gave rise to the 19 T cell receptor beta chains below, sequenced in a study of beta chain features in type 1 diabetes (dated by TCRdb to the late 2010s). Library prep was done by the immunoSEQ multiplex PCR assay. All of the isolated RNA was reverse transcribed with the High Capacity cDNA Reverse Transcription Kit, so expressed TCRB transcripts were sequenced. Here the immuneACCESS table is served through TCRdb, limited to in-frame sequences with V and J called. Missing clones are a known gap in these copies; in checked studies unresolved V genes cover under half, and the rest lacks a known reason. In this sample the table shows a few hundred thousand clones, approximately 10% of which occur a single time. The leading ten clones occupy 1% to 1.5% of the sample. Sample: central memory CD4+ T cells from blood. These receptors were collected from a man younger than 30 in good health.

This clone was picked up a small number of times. The CDR3 protein is CASSGQDRGSYEQYF. In DNA, the CDR3 is TGTGCCAGCAGTGGCCAAGACAGGGGAAGCTACGAGCAGTACTTC. V gene TRBV25-1 combines with J gene TRBJ2-7; 8 positions agree with TRBD1. The CDR3 is made up of 15 amino acids. V lost 4 bases and J lost 3; bases outside the gene matches: 8. Germline values: CDR1 MGHDK, CDR2 SYGVNS.

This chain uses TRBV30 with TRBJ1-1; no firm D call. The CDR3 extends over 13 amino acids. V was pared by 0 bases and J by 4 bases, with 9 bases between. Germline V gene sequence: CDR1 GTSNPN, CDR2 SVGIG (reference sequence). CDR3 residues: CAWSVLESTEAFF. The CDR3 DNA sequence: TGTGCCTGGAGTGTACTAGAGAGCACTGAAGCTTTCTTT.

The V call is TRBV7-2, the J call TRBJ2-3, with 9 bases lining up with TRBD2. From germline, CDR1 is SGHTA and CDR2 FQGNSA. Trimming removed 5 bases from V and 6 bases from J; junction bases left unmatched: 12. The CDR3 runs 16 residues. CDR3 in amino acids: CASSPRTSVNSDTQYF. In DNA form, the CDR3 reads TGTGCCAGCAGCCCACGGACTAGCGTGAATTCGGATACGCAGTATTTT.

The CDR3 protein is CASSLDTVNTGELFF. Here the CDR3 DNA reads TGCGCCAGCAGCTTGGATACGGTGAACACCGGGGAGCTGTTTTTT. The chain is built from TRBV5-1 and TRBJ2-2; no definite D call. CDR3 size: 15 residues. Trimming took 0 bases from V and 1 from J, leaving 7 bases between them. In germline, CDR1 is SGHRS, CDR2 YFSETQ.

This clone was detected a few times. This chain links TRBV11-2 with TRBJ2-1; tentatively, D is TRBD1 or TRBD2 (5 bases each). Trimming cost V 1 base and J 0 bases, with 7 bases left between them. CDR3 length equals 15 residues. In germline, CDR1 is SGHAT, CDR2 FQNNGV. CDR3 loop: CASSLVRGSYNEQFF. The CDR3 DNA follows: TGTGCCAGCAGCTTAGTGAGGGGCTCCTACAATGAGCAGTTCTTC.

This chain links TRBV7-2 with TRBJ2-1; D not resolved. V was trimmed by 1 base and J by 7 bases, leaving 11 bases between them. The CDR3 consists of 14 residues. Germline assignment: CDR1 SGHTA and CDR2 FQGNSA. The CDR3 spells CASSLGPLINEQFF. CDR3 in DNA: TGTGCCAGCAGCTTAGGACCACTCATTAATGAGCAGTTCTTC.

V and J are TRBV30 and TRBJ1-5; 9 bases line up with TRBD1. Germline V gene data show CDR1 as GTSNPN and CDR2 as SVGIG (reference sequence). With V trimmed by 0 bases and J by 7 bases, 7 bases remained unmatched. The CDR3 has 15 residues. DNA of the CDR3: TGTGCCTGGAGTGTACGGGGACAGGGAGGCCAGCCCCAGCATTTT. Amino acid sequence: CAWSVRGQGGQPQHF.

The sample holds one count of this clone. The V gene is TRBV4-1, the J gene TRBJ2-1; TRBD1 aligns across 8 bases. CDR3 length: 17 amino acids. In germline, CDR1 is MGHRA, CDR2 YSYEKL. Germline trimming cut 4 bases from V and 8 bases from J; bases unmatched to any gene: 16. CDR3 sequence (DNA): TGCGCCAGCAGCCCCCCCCTTGGGACAGGCCTAAGGCATGAGCAGTTCTTC. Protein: CASSPPLGTGLRHEQFF.

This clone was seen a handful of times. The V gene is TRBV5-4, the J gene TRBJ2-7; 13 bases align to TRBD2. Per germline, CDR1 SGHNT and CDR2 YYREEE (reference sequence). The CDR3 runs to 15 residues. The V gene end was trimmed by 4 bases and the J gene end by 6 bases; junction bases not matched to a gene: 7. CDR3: CASSLELAGGGEQYF. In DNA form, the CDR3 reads TGTGCCAGCAGCCTAGAACTAGCGGGAGGGGGCGAGCAGTACTTC.

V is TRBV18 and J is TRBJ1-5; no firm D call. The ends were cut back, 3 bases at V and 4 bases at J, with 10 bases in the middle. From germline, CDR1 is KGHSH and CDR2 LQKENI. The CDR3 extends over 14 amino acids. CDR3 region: CASSPDRINQPQHF. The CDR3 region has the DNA TGTGCCAGCTCACCTGACCGTATAAATCAGCCCCAGCATTTT.

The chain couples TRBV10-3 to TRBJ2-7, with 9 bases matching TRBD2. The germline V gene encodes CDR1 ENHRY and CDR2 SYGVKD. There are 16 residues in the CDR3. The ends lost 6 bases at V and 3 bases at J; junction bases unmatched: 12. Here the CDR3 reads CAISPPIAGAVYEQYF. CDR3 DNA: TGTGCCATCAGCCCCCCGATAGCGGGGGCTGTCTACGAGCAGTACTTC.

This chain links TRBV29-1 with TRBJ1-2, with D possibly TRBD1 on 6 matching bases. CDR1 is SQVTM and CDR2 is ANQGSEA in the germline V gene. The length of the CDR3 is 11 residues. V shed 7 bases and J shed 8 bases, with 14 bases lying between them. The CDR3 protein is CSAGDVRGYTF. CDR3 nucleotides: TGCAGCGCAGGGGACGTGAGGGGCTACACCTTC. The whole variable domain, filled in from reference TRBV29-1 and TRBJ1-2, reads SAVISQKPSRDICQRGTSLTIQCQVDSQVTMMFWYRQQPGQSLTLIATANQGSEATYESGFVIDKFPISRPNLTFSTLTVSNMSPEDSSIYLCSAGDVRGYTFGSGTRLTVV.

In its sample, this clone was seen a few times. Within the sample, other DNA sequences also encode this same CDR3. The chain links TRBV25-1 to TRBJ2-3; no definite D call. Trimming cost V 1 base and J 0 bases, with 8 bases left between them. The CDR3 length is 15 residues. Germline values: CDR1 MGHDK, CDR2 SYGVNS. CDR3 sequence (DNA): TGTGCCAGCAGTGAATCTCGCGGTAGCACAGATACGCAGTATTTT. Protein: CASSESRGSTDTQYF.

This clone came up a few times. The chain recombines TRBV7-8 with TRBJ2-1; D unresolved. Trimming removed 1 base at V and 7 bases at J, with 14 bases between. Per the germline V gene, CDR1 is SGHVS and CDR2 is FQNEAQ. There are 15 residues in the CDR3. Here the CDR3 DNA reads TGTGCCAGCAGCTTAGTTCGTTTTCAGAGGAATGAGCAGTTCTTC. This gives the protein CASSLVRFQRNEQFF.

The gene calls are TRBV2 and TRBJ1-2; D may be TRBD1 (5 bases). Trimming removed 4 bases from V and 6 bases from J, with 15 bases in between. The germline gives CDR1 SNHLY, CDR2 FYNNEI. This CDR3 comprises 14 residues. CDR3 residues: CASSGAGDSDGYTF. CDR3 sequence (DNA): TGTGCCAGCAGTGGAGCGGGGGATTCGGATGGCTACACCTTC.

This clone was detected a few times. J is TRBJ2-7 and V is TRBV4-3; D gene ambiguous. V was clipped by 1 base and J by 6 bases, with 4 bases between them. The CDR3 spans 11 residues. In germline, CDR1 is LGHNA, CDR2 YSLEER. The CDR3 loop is CASSQGSEQYF. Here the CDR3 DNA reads TGCGCCAGCAGCCAAGGCAGCGAGCAGTACTTC.

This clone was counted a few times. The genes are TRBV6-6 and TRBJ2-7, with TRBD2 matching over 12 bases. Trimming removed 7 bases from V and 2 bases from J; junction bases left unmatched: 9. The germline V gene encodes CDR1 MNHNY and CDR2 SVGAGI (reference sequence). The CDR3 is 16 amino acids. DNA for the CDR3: TGTGCCAGCACTAGCGGGAGGGCGAGACCCACCTACGAGCAGTACTTC. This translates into CASTSGRARPTYEQYF.

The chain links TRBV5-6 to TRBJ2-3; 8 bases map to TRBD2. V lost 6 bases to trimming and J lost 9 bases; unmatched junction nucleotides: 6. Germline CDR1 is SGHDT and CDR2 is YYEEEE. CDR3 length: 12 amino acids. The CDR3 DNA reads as TGTGCCAGCATCCGGGAGGGAGAAACGCAGTATTTT. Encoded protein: CASIREGETQYF.

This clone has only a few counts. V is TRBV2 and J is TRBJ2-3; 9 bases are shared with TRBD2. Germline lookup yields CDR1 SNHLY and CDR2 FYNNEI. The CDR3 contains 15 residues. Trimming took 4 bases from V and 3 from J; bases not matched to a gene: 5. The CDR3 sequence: CASSGSGSGTDTQYF. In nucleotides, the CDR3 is TGTGCCAGCAGTGGTAGCGGGAGTGGGACAGATACGCAGTATTTT. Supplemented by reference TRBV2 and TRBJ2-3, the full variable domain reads EPEVTQTPSHQVTQMGQEVILRCVPISNHLYFYWYRQILGQKVEFLVSFYNNEISEKSEIFDDQFSVERPDGSNFTLKIRSTKLEDSAMYFCASSGSGSGTDTQYFGPGTRLTVL.